This T cell receptor beta chain was sequenced in a study of blood T cell repertoires in COVID-19. Across the study: From the United States, Italy and Spain came samples of acute and convalescent COVID-19. From T cells, B-cell-depleted T cells, or PBMCs came the material, which was cDNA or gDNA.

Authors' analysis steps: How many nucleated cells were present was estimated from reference gene primer amplification. Some clones are missing from TCRdb's copy, which holds only in-frame ones; the method was immunoSEQ multiplex PCR. V and J calls and clone size are copied from that table; D and trimming were computed from the DNA. The table records approximately 72,000 clones, around 85% of them present only once. This clone is a singleton in its sample. This clonotype originated in a woman of 80 years or more with active or convalescent COVID-19. The sequenced material came from peripheral blood.

The CDR3 nucleotides are TGCGCCAGCAGCTCACAGGGGTGGTCCTACGAGCAGTACTTC. Protein: CASSSQGWSYEQYF. This chain connects TRBV5-1 to TRBJ2-7, with 7 bases fitting TRBD1. After removal of 3 bases from V and 1 base from J, the junction contained 4 bases not matched to a gene. This CDR3 is 14 amino acids long. Germline V gene lookup returns CDR1 SGHRS and CDR2 YFSETQ.